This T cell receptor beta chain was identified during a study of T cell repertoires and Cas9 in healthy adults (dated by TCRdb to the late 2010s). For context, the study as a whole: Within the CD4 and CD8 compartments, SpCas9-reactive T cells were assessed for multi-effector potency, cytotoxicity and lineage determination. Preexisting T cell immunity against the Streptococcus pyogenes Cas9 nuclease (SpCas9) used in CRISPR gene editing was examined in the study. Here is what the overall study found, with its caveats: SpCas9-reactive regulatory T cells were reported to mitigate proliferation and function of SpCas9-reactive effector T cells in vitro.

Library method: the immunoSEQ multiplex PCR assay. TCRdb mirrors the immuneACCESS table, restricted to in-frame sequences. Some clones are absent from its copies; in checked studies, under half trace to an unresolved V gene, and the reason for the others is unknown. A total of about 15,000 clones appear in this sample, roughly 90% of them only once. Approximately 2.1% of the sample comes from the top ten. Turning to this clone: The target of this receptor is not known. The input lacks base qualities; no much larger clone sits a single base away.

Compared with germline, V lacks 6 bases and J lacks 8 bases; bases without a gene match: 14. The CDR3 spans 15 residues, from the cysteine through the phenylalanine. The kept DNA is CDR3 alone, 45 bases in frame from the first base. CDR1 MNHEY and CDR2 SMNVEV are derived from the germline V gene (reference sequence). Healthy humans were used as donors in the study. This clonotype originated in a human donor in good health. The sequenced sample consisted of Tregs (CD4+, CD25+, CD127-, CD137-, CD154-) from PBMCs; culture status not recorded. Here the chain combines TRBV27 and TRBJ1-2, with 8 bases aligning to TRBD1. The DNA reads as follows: TGTGCCAGCAGCTCCTATTCAACAGGGGGTACGGGCTACACCTTC. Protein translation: CASSSYSTGGTGYTF.